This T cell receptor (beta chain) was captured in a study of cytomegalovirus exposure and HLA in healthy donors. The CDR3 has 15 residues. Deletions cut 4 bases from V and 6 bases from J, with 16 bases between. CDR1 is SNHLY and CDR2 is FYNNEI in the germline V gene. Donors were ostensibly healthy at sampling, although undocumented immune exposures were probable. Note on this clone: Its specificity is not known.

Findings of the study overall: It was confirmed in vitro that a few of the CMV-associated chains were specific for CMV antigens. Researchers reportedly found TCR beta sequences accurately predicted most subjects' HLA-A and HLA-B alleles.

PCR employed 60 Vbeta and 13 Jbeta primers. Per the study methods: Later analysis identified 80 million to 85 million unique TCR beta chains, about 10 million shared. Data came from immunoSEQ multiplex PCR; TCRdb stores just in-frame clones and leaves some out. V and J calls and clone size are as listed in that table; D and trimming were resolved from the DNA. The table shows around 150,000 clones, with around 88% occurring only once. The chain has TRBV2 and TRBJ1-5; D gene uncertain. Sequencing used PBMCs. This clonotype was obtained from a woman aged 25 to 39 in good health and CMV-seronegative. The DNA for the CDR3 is TGTGCCAGCAGTGTCAGGCCAGGTGATTTTCAGCCCCAGCATTTT. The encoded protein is CASSVRPGDFQPQHF.